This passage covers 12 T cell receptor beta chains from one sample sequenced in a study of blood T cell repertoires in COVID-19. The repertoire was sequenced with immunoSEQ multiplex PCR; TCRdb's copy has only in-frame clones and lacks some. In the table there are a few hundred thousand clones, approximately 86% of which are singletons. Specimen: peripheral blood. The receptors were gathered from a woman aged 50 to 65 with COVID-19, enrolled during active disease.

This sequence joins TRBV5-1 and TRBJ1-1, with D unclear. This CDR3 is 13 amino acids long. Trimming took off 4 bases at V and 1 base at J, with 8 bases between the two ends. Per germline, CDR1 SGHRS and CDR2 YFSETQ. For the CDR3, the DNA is TGCGCCAGCAGCCCGGGATGGAACACTGAAGCTTTCTTT. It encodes CASSPGWNTEAFF.

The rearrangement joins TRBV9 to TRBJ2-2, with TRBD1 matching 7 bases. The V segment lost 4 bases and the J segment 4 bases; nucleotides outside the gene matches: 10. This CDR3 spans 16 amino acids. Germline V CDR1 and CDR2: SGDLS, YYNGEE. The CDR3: CASSPLTGMGTGELFF. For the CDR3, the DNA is TGTGCCAGCAGCCCCTTGACAGGGATGGGCACCGGGGAGCTGTTTTTT.

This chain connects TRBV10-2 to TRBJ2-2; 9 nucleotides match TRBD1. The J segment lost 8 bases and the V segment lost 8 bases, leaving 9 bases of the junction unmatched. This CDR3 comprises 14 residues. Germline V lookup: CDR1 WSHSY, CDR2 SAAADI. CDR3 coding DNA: TGCGCCAGCTTGTGGACAGGGGATAGGGGGGAGCTGTTTTTT. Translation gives CASLWTGDRGELFF.

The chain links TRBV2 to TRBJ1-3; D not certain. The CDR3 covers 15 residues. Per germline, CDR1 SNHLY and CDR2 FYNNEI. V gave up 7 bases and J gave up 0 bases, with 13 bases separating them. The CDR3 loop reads CASIPWAGSGNTIYF. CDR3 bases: TGTGCCAGCATTCCCTGGGCGGGCTCTGGAAACACCATATATTTT. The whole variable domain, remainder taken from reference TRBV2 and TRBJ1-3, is EPEVTQTPSHQVTQMGQEVILRCVPISNHLYFYWYRQILGQKVEFLVSFYNNEISEKSEIFDDQFSVERPDGSNFTLKIRSTKLEDSAMYFCASIPWAGSGNTIYFGEGSWLTVV.

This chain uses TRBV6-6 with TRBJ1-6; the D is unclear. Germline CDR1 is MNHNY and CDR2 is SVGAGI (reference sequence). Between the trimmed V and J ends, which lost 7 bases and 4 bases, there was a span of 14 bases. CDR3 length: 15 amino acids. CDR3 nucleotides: TGTGCCAGCATTAGCCGAGACCATTATAATTCACCCCTCCACTTT. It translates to CASISRDHYNSPLHF.

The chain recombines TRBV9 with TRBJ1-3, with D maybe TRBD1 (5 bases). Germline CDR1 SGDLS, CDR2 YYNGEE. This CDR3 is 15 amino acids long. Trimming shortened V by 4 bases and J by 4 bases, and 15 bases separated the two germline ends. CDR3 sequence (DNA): TGTGCCAGCAGCCCGACCGCAGGGCTCGGAAACACCATATATTTT. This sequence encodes CASSPTAGLGNTIYF. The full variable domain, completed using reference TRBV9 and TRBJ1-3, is DSGVTQTPKHLITATGQRVTLRCSPRSGDLSVYWYQQSLDQGLQFLIQYYNGEERAKGNILERFSAQQFPDLHSELNLSSLELGDSALYFCASSPTAGLGNTIYFGEGSWLTVV.

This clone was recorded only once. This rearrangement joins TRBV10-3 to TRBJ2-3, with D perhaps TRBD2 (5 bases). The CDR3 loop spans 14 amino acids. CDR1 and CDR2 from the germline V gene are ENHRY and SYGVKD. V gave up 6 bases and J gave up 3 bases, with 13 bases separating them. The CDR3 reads CAIRFGRATDTQYF. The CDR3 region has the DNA TGTGCCATCAGGTTTGGGAGAGCAACAGATACGCAGTATTTT.

The CDR3 DNA sequence: TGTGCCAGCTCACCCTCCGGGACAGCGAACACCGGGGAGCTGTTTTTT. Encoded protein: CASSPSGTANTGELFF. This chain joins TRBV18 and TRBJ2-2; 7 bases agree with TRBD1. The CDR3 runs 16 residues. Germline V CDR1 and CDR2: KGHSH, LQKENI. Unmatched junction bases numbered 4, after V lost 3 bases and J lost 0 bases. The whole variable domain, filled in from reference TRBV18 and TRBJ2-2, reads NAGVMQNPRHLVRRRGQEARLRCSPMKGHSHVYWYRQLPEEGLKFMVYLQKENIIDESGMPKERFSAEFPKEGPSILRIQQVVRGDSAAYFCASSPSGTANTGELFFGEGSRLTVL.

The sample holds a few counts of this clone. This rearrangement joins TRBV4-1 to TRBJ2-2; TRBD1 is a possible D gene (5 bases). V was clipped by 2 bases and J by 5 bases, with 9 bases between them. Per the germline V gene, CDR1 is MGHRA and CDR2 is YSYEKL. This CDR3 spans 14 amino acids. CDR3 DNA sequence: TGCGCCAGCAGCCAAACCAGACAGACCGGGGAGCTGTTTTTT. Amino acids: CASSQTRQTGELFF.

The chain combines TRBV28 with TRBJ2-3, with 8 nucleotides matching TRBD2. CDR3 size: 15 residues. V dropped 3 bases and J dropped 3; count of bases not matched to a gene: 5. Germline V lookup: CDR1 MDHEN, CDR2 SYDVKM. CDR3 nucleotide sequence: TGTGCCAGCAGTTTCCAGCGGGGGAGGACAGATACGCAGTATTTT. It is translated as CASSFQRGRTDTQYF.

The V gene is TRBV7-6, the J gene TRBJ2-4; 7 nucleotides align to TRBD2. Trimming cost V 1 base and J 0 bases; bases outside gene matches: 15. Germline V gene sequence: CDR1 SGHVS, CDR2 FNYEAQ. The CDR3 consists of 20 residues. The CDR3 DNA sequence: TGTGCCAGCAGCTTAGGTCCCCCGGGCGGGGGTTTCCTAGCCAAAAACATTCAGTACTTC. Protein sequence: CASSLGPPGGGFLAKNIQYF.

CDR3 region: CAISENRGPGEAFF. The CDR3 DNA sequence: TGTGCCATCAGTGAGAACAGGGGGCCGGGTGAAGCTTTCTTT. This rearrangement joins TRBV10-3 to TRBJ1-1; 9 bases are a match to TRBD1. The V segment lost 2 bases and the J segment 7 bases; nucleotides outside the gene matches: 5. Germline loops: CDR1 ENHRY, CDR2 SYGVKD. CDR3 length: 14 amino acids.